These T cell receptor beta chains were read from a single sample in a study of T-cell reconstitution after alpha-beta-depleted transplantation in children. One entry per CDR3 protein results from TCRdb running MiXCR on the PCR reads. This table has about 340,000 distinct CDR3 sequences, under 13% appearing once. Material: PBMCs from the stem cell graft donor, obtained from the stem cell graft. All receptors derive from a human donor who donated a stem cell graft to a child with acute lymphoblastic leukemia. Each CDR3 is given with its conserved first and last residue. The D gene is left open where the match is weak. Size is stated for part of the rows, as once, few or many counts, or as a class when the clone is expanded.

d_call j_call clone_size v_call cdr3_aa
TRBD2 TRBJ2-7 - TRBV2 CASSEEVRLAGTHYEQYF
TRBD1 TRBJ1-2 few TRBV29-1 CSVIQGALGYTF
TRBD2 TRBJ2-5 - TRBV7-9 CASSARTSGSQEETQYF
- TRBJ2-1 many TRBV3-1 CASSQDRSGARKNEQFF
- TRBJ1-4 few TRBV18 CASSPNRRNEKLFF
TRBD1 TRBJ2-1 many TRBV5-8 CARPGQGSRNEQFF
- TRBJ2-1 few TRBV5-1 CASSFGTNEQFF
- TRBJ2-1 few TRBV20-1 CSASSPFSPGVSSYNEQFF
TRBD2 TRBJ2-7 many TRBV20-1 CSASAGRGLAGEQYF
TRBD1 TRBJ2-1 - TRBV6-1 CASSARTGRTEQFF
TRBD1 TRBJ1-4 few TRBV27 CASSLSRGQEKLFF
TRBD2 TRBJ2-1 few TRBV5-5 CASSNSGEQFF
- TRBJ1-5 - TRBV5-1 CASSSGDGIQPQHF
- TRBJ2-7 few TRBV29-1 CSASPESSYEQYF
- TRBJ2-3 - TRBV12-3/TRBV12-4 CASSSSGSKGDTQYF
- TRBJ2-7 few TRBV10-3 CAIRPRDTAYEQYF
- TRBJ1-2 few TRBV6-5 CASSYAGVANYGYTF
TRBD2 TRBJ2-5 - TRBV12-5 CASSPRGGRRKTQYF
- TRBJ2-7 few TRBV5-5 CASSLGAGGAEQYF
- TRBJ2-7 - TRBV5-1 CASSLGVNSGYEQYF
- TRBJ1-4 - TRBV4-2 CASSQGGSLLSEKLFF
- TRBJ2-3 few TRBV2 CASSEVIEGQDTQYF
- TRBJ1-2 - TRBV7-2 CASSLSPRSWDGYTF
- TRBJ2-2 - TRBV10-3 CAIRMEGANTGELFF
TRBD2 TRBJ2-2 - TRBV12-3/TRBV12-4 CASSLVAGGPNTGELFF